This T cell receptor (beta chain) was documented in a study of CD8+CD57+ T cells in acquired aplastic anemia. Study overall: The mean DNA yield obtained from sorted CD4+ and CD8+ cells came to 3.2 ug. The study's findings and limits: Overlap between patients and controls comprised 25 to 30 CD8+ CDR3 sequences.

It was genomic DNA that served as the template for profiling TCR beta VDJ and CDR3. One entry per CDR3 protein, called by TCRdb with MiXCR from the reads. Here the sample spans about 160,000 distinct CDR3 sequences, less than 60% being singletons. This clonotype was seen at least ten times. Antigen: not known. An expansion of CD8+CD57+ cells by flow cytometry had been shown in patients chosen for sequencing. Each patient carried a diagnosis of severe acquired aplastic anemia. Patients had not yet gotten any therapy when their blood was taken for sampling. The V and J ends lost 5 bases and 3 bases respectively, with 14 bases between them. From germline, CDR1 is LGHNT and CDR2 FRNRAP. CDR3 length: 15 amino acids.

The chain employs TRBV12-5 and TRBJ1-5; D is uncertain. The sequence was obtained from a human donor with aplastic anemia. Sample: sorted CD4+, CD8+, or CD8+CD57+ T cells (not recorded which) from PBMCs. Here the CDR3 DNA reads TGTGCTAGTGGTACCGGGAAGGGTACCAATCAGCCCCAGCATTTT. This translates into CASGTGKGTNQPQHF.